This TCR beta chain was sequenced for a study of PD-L1 blockade in urothelial cancer. About the research overall: Each patient had 0 to 3 earlier chemotherapy regimens.

Noted time point: pretreatment peripheral blood. The cohort comprised individuals with locally advanced or metastatic urothelial carcinoma. Each PCR received spiked synthetic TCR analog templates. Generated by immunoSEQ multiplex PCR, the TCRdb table keeps only in-frame clones and is missing some. The sample shows fewer than 65,000 clones, 75% to 85% of them seen only once. The specimen was PBMCs, collected around atezolizumab (anti-PD-L1) treatment. The source of this sequence is a man aged 65 to 79 with urothelial cancer.

CDR3 loop: CASRPDRAYWDTEAFF. CDR3 DNA: TGTGCCAGCAGACCAGACAGGGCTTACTGGGACACTGAAGCTTTCTTT. The gene calls are TRBV27 and TRBJ1-1; 7 bases are a match to TRBD1. The CDR3 length is 16 residues. From germline, CDR1 is MNHEY and CDR2 SMNVEV (reference sequence). J was trimmed by 3 bases and V by 6 bases; bases with no gene match: 13.